A single sample gave rise to the 5 T cell receptor beta chains below, sequenced in a study of blood T cell repertoires in COVID-19. The data were produced by immunoSEQ multiplex PCR, yet TCRdb's version contains in-frame clones alone and is incomplete. In the table there are about 52,000 clones, roughly 82% of which are singletons. Material: peripheral blood. The receptors stem from a woman aged 80 or older with acute or convalescent COVID-19.

This chain joins TRBV19 and TRBJ1-5; D unresolved. With 4 bases removed from V and 3 bases from J, the gap between germline ends came to 4 bases. This CDR3 is 12 amino acids long. Germline loops: CDR1 LNHDA, CDR2 SQIVND (reference sequence). CDR3 in amino acids: CASSTLNQPQHF. CDR3 DNA sequence: TGTGCCAGTAGTACCCTCAATCAGCCCCAGCATTTT.

V is TRBV14 and J is TRBJ1-4, with 8 bases identical to TRBD1. Germline V gene lookup returns CDR1 SGHDN and CDR2 FVKESK. This CDR3 has 14 residues. V was pared by 4 bases and J by 5 bases, with 3 bases of the junction left unmatched. CDR3 sequence: CASSPRGRNEKLFF. Here the CDR3 DNA reads TGTGCCAGCAGCCCCAGGGGGCGCAATGAAAAACTGTTTTTT.

The chain carries TRBV15 and TRBJ2-5, with D possibly being TRBD2 (6 bases). This CDR3 is built from 15 residues. CDR1 LNHNV and CDR2 YYDKDF come from the germline V gene (reference sequence). V gave up 0 bases and J gave up 5 bases, with 13 bases separating them. The CDR3 spells CATSRDRLALETQYF. The CDR3 bases are TGTGCCACCAGCAGAGATCGCCTAGCGTTGGAGACCCAGTACTTC.

The chain combines TRBV5-1 with TRBJ2-7; possible D gene TRBD1, 6 bases. The germline gives CDR1 SGHRS, CDR2 YFSETQ. The CDR3 length is 15 residues. V gave up 6 bases and J gave up 3 bases, with 19 bases separating them. DNA for the CDR3: TGCGCCAGCAAAGTGGACCTACTACAGGGCTACGAGCAGTACTTC. This codes for CASKVDLLQGYEQYF.

The gene calls are TRBV7-9 and TRBJ1-2, with 10 bases that match TRBD1. The germline V gene has CDR1 SEHNR and CDR2 FQNEAQ (reference sequence). Losses at the gene ends were 4 bases for V and 6 bases for J; bases not matched to a gene: 5. This CDR3 is built from 14 residues. CDR3 coding DNA: TGTGCCAGCAGCTGGGACAGGGGCCGTAATGGCTACACCTTC. It codes for CASSWDRGRNGYTF.